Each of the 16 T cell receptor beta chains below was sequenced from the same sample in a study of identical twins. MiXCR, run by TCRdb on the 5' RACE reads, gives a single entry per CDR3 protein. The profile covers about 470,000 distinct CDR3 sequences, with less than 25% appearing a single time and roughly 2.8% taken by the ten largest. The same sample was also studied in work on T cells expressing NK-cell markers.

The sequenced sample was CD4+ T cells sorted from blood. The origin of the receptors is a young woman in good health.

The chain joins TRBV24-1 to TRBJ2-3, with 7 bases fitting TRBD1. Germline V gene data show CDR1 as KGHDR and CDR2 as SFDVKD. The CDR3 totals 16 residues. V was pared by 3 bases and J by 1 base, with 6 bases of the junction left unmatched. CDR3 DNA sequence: TGTGCCACCAGTGATCCGACAGGGCCGGGCACAGATACGCAGTATTTT. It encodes CATSDPTGPGTDTQYF.

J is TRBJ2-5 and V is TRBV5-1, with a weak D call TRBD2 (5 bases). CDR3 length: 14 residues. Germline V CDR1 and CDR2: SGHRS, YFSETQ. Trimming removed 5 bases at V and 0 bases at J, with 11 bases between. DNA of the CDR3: TGCGCCAGCAGAATGGACTGGTACCAAGAGACCCAGTACTTC. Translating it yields CASRMDWYQETQYF. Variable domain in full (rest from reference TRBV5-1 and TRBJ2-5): KAGVTQTPRYLIKTRGQQVTLSCSPISGHRSVSWYQQTPGQGLQFLFEYFSETQRNKGNFPGRFSGRQFSNSRSEMNVSTLELGDSALYLCASRMDWYQETQYFGPGTRLLVL.

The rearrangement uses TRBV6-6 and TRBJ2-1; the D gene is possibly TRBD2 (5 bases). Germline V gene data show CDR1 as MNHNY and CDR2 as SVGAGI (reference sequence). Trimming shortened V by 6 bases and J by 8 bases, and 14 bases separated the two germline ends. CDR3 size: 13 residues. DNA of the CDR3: TGTGCCAGCAGCCGGACTCCCCGCGATGAGCAGTTCTTC. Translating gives CASSRTPRDEQFF.

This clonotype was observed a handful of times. CDR3 amino acids: CASRGGVSYNEQFF. CDR3 nucleotides: TGTGCCAGCAGGGGCGGGGTCTCCTACAATGAGCAGTTCTTC. The V call is TRBV3-1, the J call TRBJ2-1; maybe TRBD2 (6 bases). Germline CDR1 and CDR2: LGHDT and YNNKEL (reference sequence). Deletions cut 6 bases from V and 0 bases from J, with 9 bases between. The CDR3 is made up of 14 amino acids.

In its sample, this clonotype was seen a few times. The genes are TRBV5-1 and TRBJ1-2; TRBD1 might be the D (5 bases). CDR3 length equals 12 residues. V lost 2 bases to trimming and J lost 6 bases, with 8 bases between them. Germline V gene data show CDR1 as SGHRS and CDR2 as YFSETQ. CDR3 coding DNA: TGCGCCAGCAGCTTACAGGAAAATGGCTACACCTTC. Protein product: CASSLQENGYTF.

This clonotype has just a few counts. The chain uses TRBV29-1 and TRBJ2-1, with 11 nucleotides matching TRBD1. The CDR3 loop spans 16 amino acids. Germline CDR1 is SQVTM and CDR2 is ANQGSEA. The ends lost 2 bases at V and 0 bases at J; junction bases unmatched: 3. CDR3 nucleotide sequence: TGCAGCGTTGAATTAGGGACAGGGGGCTCCTACAATGAGCAGTTCTTC. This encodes CSVELGTGGSYNEQFF.

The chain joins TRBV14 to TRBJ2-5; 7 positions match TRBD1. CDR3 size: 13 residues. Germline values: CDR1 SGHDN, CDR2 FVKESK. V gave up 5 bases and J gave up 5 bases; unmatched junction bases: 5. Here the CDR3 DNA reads TGTGCCAGCAGCAAAGGGGGCGTCGAGACCCAGTACTTC. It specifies CASSKGGVETQYF.

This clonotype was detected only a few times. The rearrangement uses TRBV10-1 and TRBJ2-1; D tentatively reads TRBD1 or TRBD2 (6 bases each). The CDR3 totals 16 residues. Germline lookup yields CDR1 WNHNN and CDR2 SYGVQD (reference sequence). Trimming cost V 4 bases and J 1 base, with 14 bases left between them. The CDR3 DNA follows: TGCGCCAGCAGTGCGTCGGGGGCGCCTTCCTACAATGAGCAGTTCTTC. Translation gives CASSASGAPSYNEQFF.

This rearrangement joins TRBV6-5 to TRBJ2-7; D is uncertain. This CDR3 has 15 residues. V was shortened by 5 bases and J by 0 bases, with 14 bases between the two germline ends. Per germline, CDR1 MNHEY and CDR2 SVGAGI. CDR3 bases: TGTGCCAGCAGTCCCTCGGGCGTACACTCCTACGAGCAGTACTTC. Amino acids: CASSPSGVHSYEQYF.

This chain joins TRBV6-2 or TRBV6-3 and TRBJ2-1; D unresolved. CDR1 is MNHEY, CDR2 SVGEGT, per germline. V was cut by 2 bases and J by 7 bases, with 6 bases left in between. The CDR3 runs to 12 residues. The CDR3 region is CASSYVGNEQFF. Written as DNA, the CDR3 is TGTGCCAGCAGTTACGTAGGTAATGAGCAGTTCTTC.

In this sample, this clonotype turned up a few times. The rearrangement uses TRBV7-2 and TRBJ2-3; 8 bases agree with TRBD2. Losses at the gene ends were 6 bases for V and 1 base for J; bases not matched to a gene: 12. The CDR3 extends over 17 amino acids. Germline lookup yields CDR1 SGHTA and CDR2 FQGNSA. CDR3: CASRPGLEPGGTDTQYF. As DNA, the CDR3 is TGTGCCAGCAGGCCGGGACTAGAGCCTGGCGGCACAGATACGCAGTATTTT.

This chain's CDR3 is CASSIQLGNTEAFF. The CDR3 DNA sequence: TGTGCCAGCAGCATCCAGCTGGGGAACACTGAAGCTTTCTTT. This chain joins TRBV5-5 and TRBJ1-1; D is unresolved. CDR3 size: 14 residues. V lost 4 bases and J 1 base, leaving 11 bases between the germline ends. CDR1 is SGHKS, CDR2 YYEKEE, per germline (reference sequence).

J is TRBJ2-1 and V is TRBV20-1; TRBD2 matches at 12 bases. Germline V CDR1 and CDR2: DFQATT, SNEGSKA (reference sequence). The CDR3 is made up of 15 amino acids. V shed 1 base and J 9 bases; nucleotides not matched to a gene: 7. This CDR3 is CSARAGTSGGPEQFF. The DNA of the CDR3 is TGCAGTGCTAGAGCGGGTACTAGCGGGGGGCCTGAGCAGTTCTTC.

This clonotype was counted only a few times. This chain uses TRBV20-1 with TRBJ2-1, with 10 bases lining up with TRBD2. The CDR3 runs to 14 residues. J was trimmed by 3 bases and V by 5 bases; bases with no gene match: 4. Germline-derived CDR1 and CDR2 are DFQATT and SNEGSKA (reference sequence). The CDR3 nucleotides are TGCAGTGCTTCCGGACTAGCGGTCTACAATGAGCAGTTCTTC. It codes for CSASGLAVYNEQFF.

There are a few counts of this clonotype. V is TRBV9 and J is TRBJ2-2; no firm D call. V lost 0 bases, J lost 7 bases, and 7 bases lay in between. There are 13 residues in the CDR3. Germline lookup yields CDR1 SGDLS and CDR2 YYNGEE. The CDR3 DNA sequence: TGTGCCAGCAGCGTAGAAAGTGGCGGGGAGCTGTTTTTT. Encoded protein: CASSVESGGELFF.

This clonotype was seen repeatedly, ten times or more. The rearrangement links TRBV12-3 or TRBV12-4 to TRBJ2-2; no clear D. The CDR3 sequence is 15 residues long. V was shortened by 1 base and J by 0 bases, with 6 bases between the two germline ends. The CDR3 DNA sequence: TGTGCCAGCAGTTTAGTCCGGACGAACACCGGGGAGCTGTTTTTT. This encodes CASSLVRTNTGELFF.